This TCR beta chain was sequenced for a study of shared clonotypes between healthy human individuals (dated by TCRdb to the early 2020s). With regard to the full study: Two women and three men aged 18 to 49 years were included in the cohort. To increase sequencing depth and limit assay-specific biases, different laboratories used diverse techniques to prepare libraries and sequence TCR repertoires. Per donor, leukapheresis produced somewhere between about 0.94 and 9 billion PBMCs. To estimate repertoire size and how much clonotype sharing occurs between individuals, the study deeply sequenced the blood TCR repertoires of five or six healthy adults. For each donor, three plates each were used for CD4 naive and CD4 memory, two plates were used for CD8 naive, and one plate was used for CD8 memory. What the work shows at the level of the full study, not this receptor alone: Sampling was restricted to blood, and TCR repertoires in tissues likely differ from the TCR repertoires found in blood. Across a few donors, about 5.2% of naive CD4, approximately 3.6% of naive CD8, 2% to 2.5% of memory CD4, and approximately 0.4% of memory CD8 clonotypes were shared. Estimated clonotype richness was generally larger for naive than for memory subsets. Even with the large sequencing depth, rarefaction of the sorted-subset datasets indicated that sequencing was incomplete. Higher generation probabilities were observed for clonotypes shared by all four sorted-subset donors than for non-shared clonotypes. Pairwise subsampling led to the expectation that sequencing depth would affect the degree of clonotype sharing among donors. Because the study included only a small number of donors, the genetic and exposure-history diversity represented was limited.

With respect to this clone: No cognate antigen has been identified for it. The sample holds no much larger clone one base away, and base qualities are not on file.

Using the deep immunoSEQ assay, multiplex PCR amplified TCR CDR3 regions from genomic DNA. Genomic DNA extracted from each cell subset was distributed evenly over all wells of several immunoSEQ 96-well plates, and each plate served as one replicate. For sorted subsets, about 220 ng of genomic DNA, equivalent to 30,000 or so T cell genomes, went into each replicate PCR. Purified libraries were quantified with a Qubit 3.0 fluorometer, sized on a Bioanalyzer 2100, and re-quantified with the KAPA Library Quantification kit. A separate single-read 150-cycle Illumina NextSeq 550 flow cell was used to sequence each immunoSEQ 96-well plate. Under the source paper's analysis protocol: Because only junctional sequences without quality scores were contained in the immunoSEQ output, filtering matching that applied to full-length reads could not be performed. To assign V/J genes and CDR3, sequences were annotated against IMGT germline references using PyIR, a Python wrapper for IgBLAST v1.9. Any read was removed if the V/J assignment was weak (E-value above 1e-6), the CDR3 was missing, or the read contained stop codons, out-of-frame junctions, or ambiguous translated residues. V3J clonotypes were defined as sequences sharing an identical inferred V gene, J gene, and CDR3 amino acid sequence. Percentage overlap between repertoires was computed as shared unique clonotypes divided by the size of the smaller repertoire. Richness of each repertoire was evaluated using RTK rarefaction, the Chao1 estimator, and Recon v2.1 estimates of unobserved clonotypes. OLGA was used to compute generation probabilities for all TCRbeta clonotypes that the gDNA method yielded from a few donors. TCRdb mirrors the immuneACCESS table, restricted to in-frame sequences. Some clones are absent from its copies; in checked studies, under half trace to an unresolved V gene, and the reason for the others is unknown. V, J and clone size reflect that table, while D and trimming were determined from the DNA. Within this sample are approximately 240,000 clones, with just over 65% of them counted one time only. Roughly 10% of the sample is taken by the ten largest.

Donors were healthy HIV-negative adults with no recently reported acute infections or vaccinations. Every donor was a Caucasian adult residing in Nashville, Tennessee, USA. CD4+ T cells were enriched by magnetic negative selection; naive cells were then positively selected on CD45RA, and the negative fraction formed the memory subset. Blood was obtained by leukapheresis, after which PBMCs were separated by Ficoll-Histopaque density gradient centrifugation and cryopreserved in liquid nitrogen vapor phase. Analytical flow cytometry was used to check the purity and quantity of each magnetically sorted T cell population. Genomic DNA was isolated from each sorted fraction and quantified by UV absorbance on a Nanodrop 2000c. The sample comprised memory CD4+ T cells sorted from blood. The cell subset or site label, read with the paper, signifies: CD45RA-negative fraction. The clonotype was recovered from a man younger than 45 in good health.

The sequenced DNA: TGTGCCAGCAGTTTATGGACAGGGGTGAGGAAAGAGACCCAGTACTTC. Its translation is CASSLWTGVRKETQYF. The chain is made from TRBV28 and TRBJ2-5; the junction holds 8 bases that match TRBD1. Per the germline V gene, MDHEN is the CDR1 and SYDVKM is the CDR2. Trimming leaves V shorter by 0 bases and J shorter by 3 bases, with the junction holding 6 bases beyond the gene matches. Measured from the cysteine to the phenylalanine, the CDR3 is 16 residues long. Only the CDR3 DNA stays, 48 bases, in frame from base 1.